The 3 T cell receptor beta chains below come from one sample, sequenced in a study of blood T cells in healthy people across ages. It was with a sample-barcoded 5' primer and a J-beta primer mix that a second PCR of roughly 7 to 12 cycles was run. TCRdb analysed the 5' RACE reads with MiXCR anew, one entry per CDR3 protein. The data contain around 800,000 distinct CDR3 sequences, 35% to 60% of them singletons. Material: blood. These receptors were taken from a man older than 75 in good health.

This sequence joins TRBV7-2 and TRBJ2-7; perhaps TRBD2 as D (6 bases). This CDR3 is 12 amino acids long. Trimming removed 6 bases at V and 7 bases at J, with 13 bases between. Germline V lookup: CDR1 SGHTA, CDR2 FQGNSA. The CDR3 sequence is CASSPRGGEQYF. The CDR3 region has the DNA TGTGCCAGCAGTCCTAGGGGAGGTGAGCAGTACTTC. The full variable domain, with the rest looked up from reference TRBV7-2 and TRBJ2-7, is GAGVSQSPSNKVTEKGKDVELRCDPISGHTALYWYRQSLGQGLEFLIYFQGNSAPDKSGLPSDRFSAERTGGSVSTLTIQRTQQEDSAVYLCASSPRGGEQYFGPGTRLTVT.

The chain carries TRBV20-1 and TRBJ2-1; D is possibly TRBD1 (6 bases). In germline, CDR1 is DFQATT, CDR2 SNEGSKA (reference sequence). Deletions cut 5 bases from V and 2 bases from J, with 16 bases between. This CDR3 has 15 residues. CDR3 sequence reads: CSAAAGAPPYNEQFF. The DNA for the CDR3 is TGCAGTGCTGCCGCAGGGGCTCCTCCCTACAATGAGCAGTTCTTC.

The rearrangement joins TRBV20-1 to TRBJ2-1; D is tentatively TRBD1 or TRBD2 (5 bases each). CDR1 DFQATT and CDR2 SNEGSKA come from the germline V gene (reference sequence). V was trimmed by 1 base and J by 11 bases, leaving 12 bases between them. The CDR3 runs to 12 residues. In nucleotides, the CDR3 is TGCAGTGCTAGAGCCCCTGGGGGACAGCAGTTCTTC. Residues: CSARAPGGQQFF.